In its sample, the clone carrying this T cell receptor (beta chain) was seen once. This CDR3 spans 14 amino acids. Deletions cut 3 bases from V and 4 bases from J, with 10 bases between. Germline V gives CDR1 SGHNT, CDR2 YENEEA. Libraries were prepared by immunoSEQ multiplex PCR; TCRdb keeps only in-frame clonotypes and omits some of them. The sample comprises more than 70,000 clones, nearly 90% of which are singletons, and 19% rests with the top ten. This record belongs to a study of control samples from healthy donors and cancer patients. Sequenced material: PBMCs. This chain links TRBV11-3 with TRBJ2-1, with TRBD2 as a possible D gene (5 bases). This sequence originates from a man between 60 and 75 years old with lung cancer. This CDR3 is CASSLLSGYNEQFF. CDR3 coding DNA: TGTGCCAGCAGCTTGTTGTCGGGGTACAATGAGCAGTTCTTC. Looking up the rest from reference TRBV11-3 and TRBJ2-1 gives the full variable domain: EAGVVQSPRYKIIEKKQPVAFWCNPISGHNTLYWYLQNLGQGPELLIRYENEEAVDDSQLPKDRFSAERLKGVDSTLKIQPAELGDSAVYLCASSLLSGYNEQFFGPGTRLTVL.